The next 19 T cell receptor beta chains were all read from a single sample in a study of blood T cell repertoires in COVID-19. The protocol was immunoSEQ multiplex PCR, while the TCRdb copy is restricted to in-frame clones and leaves out a portion. This sample has 150,000 to 200,000 clones; over 80% occur once, and the top ten carry about 4.8%. The specimen was peripheral blood. The receptors shown here come from a woman aged 25 to 39 with acute or convalescent COVID-19.

The rearrangement joins TRBV28 to TRBJ1-3; 9 bases agree with TRBD1. The V and J ends lost 7 bases and 0 bases, in that order; junction bases with no gene match: 10. This CDR3 is built from 17 residues. Germline V gene sequence: CDR1 MDHEN, CDR2 SYDVKM. The CDR3 loop is CASTRGGQGNSGNTIYF. In DNA, the CDR3 is TGTGCCAGCACCCGCGGGGGACAGGGAAACTCTGGAAACACCATATATTTT.

CDR3 nucleotides: TGTGCCAGCAGCCGACAGGGGGCTGGCTATGGCTACACCTTC. Translating it yields CASSRQGAGYGYTF. The gene calls are TRBV3-1 (or the pseudogene TRBV3-2) and TRBJ1-2; 10 bases agree with TRBD1. Germline V gene sequence: CDR1 LGHDT, CDR2 YNNKEL (reference sequence). V dropped 4 bases and J dropped 4; count of bases not matched to a gene: 3. The CDR3 is 14 residues long.

The V call is TRBV3-1 (or the pseudogene TRBV3-2), the J call TRBJ2-1, with unresolved D. The germline CDR1 and CDR2 sequences are LGHDT and YNNKEL (reference sequence). The V and J ends lost 0 bases and 12 bases respectively, with 18 bases between them. This CDR3 has 15 amino acids. As DNA, the CDR3 is TGTGCCAGCAGCCAAGATCAAGCGAATGATGTTCGGCAGTTCTTC. Translated, it gives CASSQDQANDVRQFF.

This clone was found once. The chain combines TRBV3-1 (or the pseudogene TRBV3-2) with TRBJ1-3; D ambiguous. The CDR3 has 16 residues. Germline CDR1 reads LGHDT; CDR2 reads YNNKEL (reference sequence). The V end lost 5 bases, the J end lost 0 bases, and 14 bases lay between the germline ends. CDR3 region: CASSYWASLSGNTIYF. The CDR3 bases are TGTGCCAGCAGCTATTGGGCCTCACTCTCTGGAAACACCATATATTTT.

The chain employs TRBV6-5 and TRBJ2-5, with 7 bases aligning to TRBD1. The germline gives CDR1 MNHEY, CDR2 SVGAGI. V gave up 4 bases and J gave up 4 bases; unmatched junction bases: 9. The CDR3 sequence is 15 residues long. The CDR3 here is CASSSGTVATETQYF. The CDR3 DNA is TGTGCCAGCAGTTCCGGGACAGTAGCAACAGAGACCCAGTACTTC.

The chain uses TRBV7-9 and TRBJ1-1, with a possible D match to TRBD1 (5 bases). CDR1 is SEHNR, CDR2 FQNEAQ, per germline (reference sequence). The germline V and J ends were trimmed by 4 bases and 2 bases, with 14 bases remaining between them. The length of the CDR3 is 15 residues. CDR3 loop: CASSSARGVNTEAFF. In nucleotides, the CDR3 is TGTGCCAGCAGCTCAGCGCGGGGGGTCAACACTGAAGCTTTCTTT.

The chain joins TRBV28 to TRBJ1-5, with 9 bases fitting TRBD1. This CDR3 region has 20 residues. J was trimmed by 0 bases and V by 8 bases; bases with no gene match: 20. From germline, CDR1 is MDHEN and CDR2 SYDVKM. This CDR3 reads CASGQIWGTGRRPSNQPQHF. Written as DNA, the CDR3 is TGTGCCAGCGGTCAGATCTGGGGGACAGGGAGAAGGCCTAGCAATCAGCCCCAGCATTTT. The variable domain in full, completed from reference TRBV28 and TRBJ1-5, reads DVKVTQSSRYLVKRTGEKVFLECVQDMDHENMFWYRQDPGLGLRLIYFSYDVKMKEKGDIPEGYSVSREKKERFSLILESASTNQTSMYLCASGQIWGTGRRPSNQPQHFGDGTRLSIL.

This clone was found once. Other DNA sequences from this sample encode an identical CDR3 as well. The CDR3 DNA sequence: TGTGCCAGCAGCTTAGGGACATACGAGCAGTACTTC. It yields the protein CASSLGTYEQYF. This rearrangement joins TRBV7-9 to TRBJ2-7; D might be TRBD1 (5 bases). V lost 1 base, J lost 4 bases, and 5 bases lay in between. CDR1 is SEHNR and CDR2 is FQNEAQ in the germline V gene (reference sequence). CDR3 length equals 12 residues.

With respect to this clone: This CDR3 is also generated by other DNA sequences in the sample. The genes are TRBV5-1 and TRBJ1-1; 8 bases match TRBD1. J lost 1 base, V lost 0 bases, and 2 bases had no gene match. The CDR3 totals 15 residues. CDR1 and CDR2 (germline): SGHRS, YFSETQ. CDR3 sequence: CASSLVTGGNTEAFF. CDR3 nucleotide sequence: TGCGCCAGCAGCTTGGTTACAGGGGGGAACACTGAAGCTTTCTTT.

This chain joins TRBV30 and TRBJ2-1; 9 positions match TRBD2. Germline-derived CDR1 and CDR2 are GTSNPN and SVGIG (reference sequence). This CDR3 contains 15 residues. With 5 bases clipped from V and 4 bases from J, the junction kept 9 bases outside the gene matches. The CDR3 region has the DNA TGTGCCTGGGAGGCCGGGACTAGCAGTTACAATGAGCAGTTCTTC. This codes for CAWEAGTSSYNEQFF. Full variable domain (missing parts from reference TRBV30 and TRBJ2-1): SQTIHQWPATLVQPVGSPLSLECTVEGTSNPNLYWYRQAAGRGLQLLFYSVGIGQISSEVPQNLSASRPQDRQFILSSKKLLLSDSGFYLCAWEAGTSSYNEQFFGPGTRLTVL.

The chain employs TRBV27 and TRBJ2-1; weak D call: TRBD2 (6 bases). Germline loops: CDR1 MNHEY, CDR2 SMNVEV (reference sequence). Trimming cost V 3 bases and J 9 bases, with 21 bases left between them. This CDR3 contains 16 residues. The CDR3 DNA sequence: TGTGCCAGCAGTTTTGGCAGCGGAGGGGCTTTTGGTGAGCAGTTCTTC. Translated, it gives CASSFGSGGAFGEQFF.

V gene TRBV5-5 combines with J gene TRBJ2-3; D not certain. The CDR3 runs to 15 residues. The germline V gene encodes CDR1 SGHKS and CDR2 YYEKEE (reference sequence). Trimming stripped 1 base from V and 1 base from J, with 10 bases between. In DNA, the CDR3 is TGTGCCAGCAGCTTGATTGGGCAGGGCACAGATACGCAGTATTTT. The encoded protein is CASSLIGQGTDTQYF. Using reference TRBV5-5 and TRBJ2-3 for the parts outside the CDR3, the full variable domain is DAGVTQSPTHLIKTRGQQVTLRCSPISGHKSVSWYQQVLGQGPQFIFQYYEKEERGRGNFPDRFSARQFPNYSSELNVNALLLGDSALYLCASSLIGQGTDTQYFGPGTRLTVL.

The chain uses TRBV19 and TRBJ2-1; 13 bases fit TRBD2. V trimming: 5 bases; J trimming: 4 bases; junction bases outside the gene matches: 11. The CDR3 has 18 amino acids. CDR1 and CDR2 (germline): LNHDA, SQIVND (reference sequence). Here the CDR3 reads CASSSPGLAGRSYNEQFF. The CDR3 DNA sequence: TGTGCCAGTAGTTCCCCGGGACTAGCGGGAAGGAGTTACAATGAGCAGTTCTTC.

The chain has TRBV19 and TRBJ2-4, with D perhaps TRBD2 (6 bases). With 1 base removed from V and 2 bases from J, the gap between germline ends came to 12 bases. In germline, CDR1 is LNHDA, CDR2 SQIVND (reference sequence). The length of the CDR3 is 16 residues. The CDR3 protein is CASSIGGGGTKNIQYF. The CDR3 DNA reads TGTGCCAGTAGTATAGGGGGCGGCGGGACCAAAAACATTCAGTACTTC.

In its sample, this clone was seen once. This chain joins TRBV7-9 and TRBJ2-3, with 11 bases matching TRBD1. The V segment lost 4 bases and the J segment 5 bases; nucleotides outside the gene matches: 2. The CDR3 is made up of 14 amino acids. CDR1 is SEHNR and CDR2 is FQNEAQ in the germline V gene (reference sequence). In DNA, the CDR3 is TGTGCCAGCAGCTGGGGGACAGGGGGAGATACGCAGTATTTT. Protein: CASSWGTGGDTQYF. Using reference TRBV7-9 and TRBJ2-3 for the parts outside the CDR3, the full variable domain is DTGVSQNPRHKITKRGQNVTFRCDPISEHNRLYWYRQTLGQGPEFLTYFQNEAQLEKSRLLSDRFSAERPKGSFSTLEIQRTEQGDSAMYLCASSWGTGGDTQYFGPGTRLTVL.

CDR3 coding DNA: TGTGCCAGACAGGAACCTTACGAGCAGTACTTC. Amino acid sequence: CARQEPYEQYF. The rearrangement links TRBV6-5 to TRBJ2-7, with D maybe TRBD1 (5 bases). CDR1 and CDR2 from the germline V gene are MNHEY and SVGAGI. Deletions cut 9 bases from V and 4 bases from J, with 10 bases between. The CDR3 runs to 11 residues.

The genes are TRBV30 and TRBJ1-4, with 8 nucleotides matching TRBD1. Germline lookup yields CDR1 GTSNPN and CDR2 SVGIG (reference sequence). The CDR3 has 15 amino acids. After removal of 3 bases from V and 4 bases from J, the junction contained 7 bases not matched to a gene. The CDR3 protein is CAWSPLDRVNEKLFF. The CDR3 region has the DNA TGTGCCTGGAGCCCTCTGGACAGGGTTAATGAAAAACTGTTTTTT.

Here the CDR3 reads CASSQDPGFNEKLFF. In DNA, the CDR3 is TGTGCCAGCAGCCAAGATCCCGGTTTCAATGAAAAACTGTTTTTT. The V gene is TRBV3-1 (or the pseudogene TRBV3-2), the J gene TRBJ1-4; unclear D gene. CDR1 and CDR2 from the germline V gene are LGHDT and YNNKEL (reference sequence). The CDR3 contains 15 residues. V dropped 0 bases and J dropped 5 bases, with 10 bases sitting between them.

The gene calls are TRBV10-2 and TRBJ2-2; TRBD1 is a possible D gene (5 bases). This CDR3 comprises 14 residues. V lost 8 bases and J lost 7, with 17 bases in between. The V gene's germline CDR1 is WSHSY and CDR2 SAAADI. CDR3 DNA: TGCGCCAGCCGCCAGGGTTTATTGAGCGGGGAGCTGTTTTTT. Translated, it gives CASRQGLLSGELFF.